Listed below are T cell receptor beta chains from one sample, sequenced in a study of identical twins. TCRdb passed the 5' RACE reads through MiXCR, listing each CDR3 protein once. The table has about 470,000 distinct CDR3 sequences, approximately 24% seen once; the top ten hold 2.9%. These same records also appear under a second study, on T cells expressing NK-cell markers.

Sequenced: CD4+ T cells sorted from blood. All receptors derive from a woman between 18 and 29 years old in good health. CDR3s include the opening cysteine and the closing phenylalanine or tryptophan. The order of the fields is clone size, D gene, V gene, J gene, CDR3 protein, CDR3 DNA. D genes are given only for firm matches. Only part of the rows carry a size: once, few, many, or a class if the clone is expanded.

clone size: .; D gene: .; V gene: TRBV20-1; J gene: TRBJ2-3; CDR3 protein: CSARDFSVILGDTQYF; CDR3 DNA: TGCAGTGCTAGAGACTTTAGTGTGATTCTTGGAGATACGCAGTATTTT
clone size: .; D gene: .; V gene: TRBV6-5; J gene: TRBJ1-1; CDR3 protein: CASSYVEGEIKAFF; CDR3 DNA: TGTGCCAGCAGTTACGTGGAGGGGGAAATTAAAGCTTTCTTT
clone size: many; D gene: .; V gene: TRBV29-1; J gene: TRBJ1-1; CDR3 protein: CSVDRGSSEAFF; CDR3 DNA: TGCAGCGTTGATCGGGGGTCCTCTGAAGCTTTCTTT
clone size: few; D gene: TRBD2; V gene: TRBV20-1; J gene: TRBJ2-3; CDR3 protein: CSARDSGRGTDTQYF; CDR3 DNA: TGCAGTGCTAGAGACAGCGGGAGGGGCACAGATACGCAGTATTTT
clone size: .; D gene: TRBD1; V gene: TRBV5-8; J gene: TRBJ2-4; CDR3 protein: CASSRDRGLNIQYF; CDR3 DNA: TGTGCCAGCAGCAGGGACAGGGGGCTGAACATTCAGTACTTC
clone size: few; D gene: .; V gene: TRBV7-8; J gene: TRBJ2-7; CDR3 protein: CASSSTGTTGEQYF; CDR3 DNA: TGTGCCAGCAGCTCGACAGGTACAACGGGAGAGCAGTACTTC
clone size: .; D gene: .; V gene: TRBV10-2; J gene: TRBJ2-1; CDR3 protein: CASSESGKGVVYNEQFF; CDR3 DNA: TGCGCCAGCAGTGAGTCGGGCAAGGGGGTGGTCTACAATGAGCAGTTCTTC
clone size: .; D gene: TRBD1; V gene: TRBV20-1; J gene: TRBJ1-2; CDR3 protein: CSARDLGWDRLYGYTF; CDR3 DNA: TGCAGTGCTAGAGATCTTGGATGGGACAGACTGTATGGCTACACCTTC
clone size: few; D gene: .; V gene: TRBV6-2/TRBV6-3; J gene: TRBJ2-1; CDR3 protein: CASRTARQQTRRNEQFF; CDR3 DNA: TGTGCCAGCAGAACCGCGCGACAGCAGACTAGAAGGAATGAGCAGTTCTTC
clone size: .; D gene: TRBD2; V gene: TRBV29-1; J gene: TRBJ2-5; CDR3 protein: CSADSGGALETQYF; CDR3 DNA: TGCAGCGCTGACAGCGGGGGGGCACTGGAGACCCAGTACTTC
clone size: few; D gene: .; V gene: TRBV5-1; J gene: TRBJ2-5; CDR3 protein: CASSTDGLGETQYF; CDR3 DNA: TGCGCCAGCAGTACGGACGGCCTTGGAGAGACCCAGTACTTC
clone size: many; D gene: .; V gene: TRBV7-2; J gene: TRBJ2-3; CDR3 protein: CASSAGAEITDTQYF; CDR3 DNA: TGTGCCAGCAGCGCAGGCGCGGAAATCACAGATACGCAGTATTTT
clone size: few; D gene: TRBD1; V gene: TRBV5-1; J gene: TRBJ1-1; CDR3 protein: CASSAGQVHTEAFF; CDR3 DNA: TGCGCCAGCAGCGCGGGACAGGTACACACTGAAGCTTTCTTT
clone size: .; D gene: TRBD2; V gene: TRBV11-2; J gene: TRBJ2-1; CDR3 protein: CASSLRGRSTGGNNEQFF; CDR3 DNA: TGTGCCAGCAGCTTACGGGGACGATCGACGGGGGGTAACAATGAGCAGTTCTTC
clone size: .; D gene: .; V gene: TRBV13; J gene: TRBJ1-1; CDR3 protein: CASRTKTVLSTEAFF; CDR3 DNA: TGTGCCAGCAGGACCAAGACAGTACTGAGCACTGAAGCTTTCTTT
clone size: few; D gene: TRBD2; V gene: TRBV6-1; J gene: TRBJ2-7; CDR3 protein: CASSPRTSGSPGFYEQYF; CDR3 DNA: TGTGCCAGCAGCCCCCGGACTAGCGGGAGTCCCGGGTTTTACGAGCAGTACTTC
clone size: .; D gene: .; V gene: TRBV5-5; J gene: TRBJ1-1; CDR3 protein: CASHRDPLKGTEAFF; CDR3 DNA: TGTGCCAGCCATAGGGACCCCCTGAAGGGAACTGAAGCTTTCTTT
clone size: .; D gene: .; V gene: TRBV9; J gene: TRBJ2-5; CDR3 protein: CASSSSVVGQETQYF; CDR3 DNA: TGTGCCAGCAGCTCCTCAGTGGTAGGCCAAGAGACCCAGTACTTC
clone size: few; D gene: .; V gene: TRBV5-4; J gene: TRBJ2-1; CDR3 protein: CASSSKKEGRNEQFF; CDR3 DNA: TGTGCCAGCAGCTCGAAGAAAGAGGGGAGGAATGAGCAGTTCTTC
clone size: few; D gene: TRBD2; V gene: TRBV20-1; J gene: TRBJ2-3; CDR3 protein: CSAGGLAGADRDTQYF; CDR3 DNA: TGCAGTGCAGGGGGACTAGCGGGAGCCGACCGAGATACGCAGTATTTT
clone size: few; D gene: .; V gene: TRBV4-1; J gene: TRBJ1-2; CDR3 protein: CASSQDGDSDNYGYTF; CDR3 DNA: TGCGCCAGCAGCCAAGATGGGGACTCGGACAACTATGGCTACACCTTC
clone size: .; D gene: .; V gene: TRBV7-2; J gene: TRBJ2-5; CDR3 protein: CASSTRWGETQYF; CDR3 DNA: TGTGCCAGCAGCACCCGCTGGGGGGAGACCCAGTACTTC
clone size: few; D gene: .; V gene: TRBV7-2; J gene: TRBJ2-1; CDR3 protein: CASSLLGGNNEQFF; CDR3 DNA: TGTGCCAGCAGCTTGTTAGGCGGGAACAATGAGCAGTTCTTC
clone size: many; D gene: TRBD2; V gene: TRBV7-3; J gene: TRBJ2-1; CDR3 protein: CASSLSGGSHNEQFF; CDR3 DNA: TGTGCCAGCAGCCTTAGCGGGGGGTCTCACAATGAGCAGTTCTTC
clone size: few; D gene: TRBD1; V gene: TRBV19; J gene: TRBJ2-7; CDR3 protein: CASSKGTATYEQYF; CDR3 DNA: TGTGCCAGTAGTAAGGGGACAGCTACCTACGAGCAGTACTTC
clone size: few; D gene: TRBD2; V gene: TRBV29-1; J gene: TRBJ2-3; CDR3 protein: CSVLAGVPGDTQYF; CDR3 DNA: TGCAGCGTTTTAGCGGGGGTCCCGGGAGATACGCAGTATTTT
clone size: few; D gene: .; V gene: TRBV5-1; J gene: TRBJ2-3; CDR3 protein: CASSFGISTDTQYF; CDR3 DNA: TGCGCCAGCAGCTTCGGGATCTCCACAGATACGCAGTATTTT
clone size: .; D gene: .; V gene: TRBV6-6; J gene: TRBJ1-5; CDR3 protein: CASSRPGTQPQHF; CDR3 DNA: TGTGCCAGCAGCCGTCCGGGGACTCAGCCCCAGCATTTT
clone size: .; D gene: .; V gene: TRBV7-9; J gene: TRBJ2-2; CDR3 protein: CASSFSQGSGELFF; CDR3 DNA: TGTGCCAGCAGCTTCTCACAGGGATCCGGGGAGCTGTTTTTT
clone size: few; D gene: .; V gene: TRBV15; J gene: TRBJ2-1; CDR3 protein: CATRSAFGASYNEQFF; CDR3 DNA: TGTGCCACCAGGTCCGCGTTCGGGGCCTCCTACAATGAGCAGTTCTTC
clone size: .; D gene: .; V gene: TRBV5-1; J gene: TRBJ2-7; CDR3 protein: CASSLGLGSSYEQYF; CDR3 DNA: TGCGCCAGCAGCTTGGGGTTGGGGAGCTCCTACGAGCAGTACTTC
clone size: .; D gene: .; V gene: TRBV7-9; J gene: TRBJ2-5; CDR3 protein: CASSPAHVSFQETQYF; CDR3 DNA: TGTGCCAGCAGCCCTGCCCACGTAAGCTTCCAAGAGACCCAGTACTTC
clone size: .; D gene: .; V gene: TRBV7-9; J gene: TRBJ2-7; CDR3 protein: CASSLELDSYEQYF; CDR3 DNA: TGTGCCAGCAGCTTAGAACTGGACTCCTACGAGCAGTACTTC
clone size: .; D gene: .; V gene: TRBV11-2; J gene: TRBJ2-1; CDR3 protein: CASAANEQFF; CDR3 DNA: TGTGCCAGCGCAGCCAATGAGCAGTTCTTC
clone size: .; D gene: TRBD1; V gene: TRBV5-1; J gene: TRBJ2-3; CDR3 protein: CASSLSTTGVGDTQYF; CDR3 DNA: TGCGCCAGCAGCTTGTCCACGACAGGGGTTGGGGATACGCAGTATTTT
clone size: few; D gene: .; V gene: TRBV6-2/TRBV6-3; J gene: TRBJ2-1; CDR3 protein: CASSYFEAGEQFF; CDR3 DNA: TGTGCCAGCAGTTATTTCGAGGCGGGTGAGCAGTTCTTC
clone size: few; D gene: .; V gene: TRBV4-3; J gene: TRBJ2-1; CDR3 protein: CASSQDAQNEQFF; CDR3 DNA: TGCGCCAGCAGCCAAGATGCCCAAAATGAGCAGTTCTTC
clone size: .; D gene: .; V gene: TRBV3-1; J gene: TRBJ1-1; CDR3 protein: CASSQGGRQAFF; CDR3 DNA: TGTGCCAGCAGCCAAGGGGGACGGCAAGCTTTCTTT
clone size: .; D gene: TRBD2; V gene: TRBV20-1; J gene: TRBJ2-7; CDR3 protein: CSVRRASGYSYEQYF; CDR3 DNA: TGCAGTGTCCGCCGTGCTAGCGGATACTCCTACGAGCAGTACTTC
clone size: .; D gene: .; V gene: TRBV10-3; J gene: TRBJ2-7; CDR3 protein: CAISEGGGYEQYF; CDR3 DNA: TGTGCCATCAGTGAGGGGGGCGGGTACGAGCAGTACTTC
clone size: .; D gene: .; V gene: TRBV6-5; J gene: TRBJ2-3; CDR3 protein: CASSYFNRAGIDTQYF; CDR3 DNA: TGTGCCAGCAGTTATTTCAATCGGGCGGGGATAGATACGCAGTATTTT